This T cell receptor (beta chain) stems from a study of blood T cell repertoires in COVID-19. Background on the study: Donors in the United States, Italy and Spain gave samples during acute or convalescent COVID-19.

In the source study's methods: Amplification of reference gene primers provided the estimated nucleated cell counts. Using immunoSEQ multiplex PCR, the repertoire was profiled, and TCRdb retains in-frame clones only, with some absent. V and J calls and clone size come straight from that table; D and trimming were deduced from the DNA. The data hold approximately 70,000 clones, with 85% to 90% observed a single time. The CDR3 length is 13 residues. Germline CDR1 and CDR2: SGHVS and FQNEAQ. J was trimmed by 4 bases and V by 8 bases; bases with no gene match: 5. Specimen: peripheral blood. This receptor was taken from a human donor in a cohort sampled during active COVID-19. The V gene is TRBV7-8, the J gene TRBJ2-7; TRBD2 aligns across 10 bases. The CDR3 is CASRGLAVYEQYF. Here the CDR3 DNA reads TGTGCCAGCCGCGGACTAGCGGTGTACGAGCAGTACTTC.